In this sample, the clone carrying this TCR beta chain turned up once. This sample stems from a study of cytomegalovirus exposure and HLA in healthy donors. This PCR relied on a set of 60 Vbeta primers and 13 Jbeta primers. Sequencing used immunoSEQ multiplex PCR; TCRdb keeps in-frame clones, though not all of them. The sample has about 170,000 clones, roughly 60% seen once. The TCR was taken from a man in his forties in good health and CMV-seronegative. The sample taken for sequencing was PBMCs.

For the CDR3, the DNA is TGTGCCCACGGGGTGATGGACACTGAAGCTTTCTTT. This gives the protein CAHGVMDTEAFF. The rearrangement joins TRBV19 to TRBJ1-1; D gene uncertain. V was clipped by 11 bases and J by 3 bases, with 13 bases between them. The CDR3 spans 12 residues. Looked up from germline, CDR1 is LNHDA and CDR2 is SQIVND (reference sequence).